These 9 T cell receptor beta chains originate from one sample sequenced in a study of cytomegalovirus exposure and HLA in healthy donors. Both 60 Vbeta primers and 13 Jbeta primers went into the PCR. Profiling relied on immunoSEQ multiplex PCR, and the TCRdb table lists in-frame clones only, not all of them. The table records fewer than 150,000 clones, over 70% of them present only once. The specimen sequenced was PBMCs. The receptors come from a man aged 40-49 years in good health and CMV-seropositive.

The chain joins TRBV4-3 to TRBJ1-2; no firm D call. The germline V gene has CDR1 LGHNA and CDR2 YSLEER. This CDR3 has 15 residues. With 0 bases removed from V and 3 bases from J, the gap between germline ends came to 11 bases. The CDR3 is CASSQDTDIYYGYTF. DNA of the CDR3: TGCGCCAGCAGCCAAGATACAGATATCTACTATGGCTACACCTTC.

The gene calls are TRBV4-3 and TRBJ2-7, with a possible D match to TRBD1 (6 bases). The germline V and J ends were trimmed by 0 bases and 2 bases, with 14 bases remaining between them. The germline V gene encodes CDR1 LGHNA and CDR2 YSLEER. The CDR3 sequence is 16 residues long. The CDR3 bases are TGCGCCAGCAGCCAAGACTTTTCGGACAGAACCTACGAGCAGTACTTC. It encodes CASSQDFSDRTYEQYF.

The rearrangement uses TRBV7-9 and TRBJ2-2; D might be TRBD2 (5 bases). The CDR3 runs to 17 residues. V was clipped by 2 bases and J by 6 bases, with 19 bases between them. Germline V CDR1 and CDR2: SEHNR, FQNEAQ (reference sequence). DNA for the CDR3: TGTGCCAGCAGCTTATCGCCGGGATCTCCTTCCGCCGGGGAGCTGTTTTTT. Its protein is CASSLSPGSPSAGELFF.

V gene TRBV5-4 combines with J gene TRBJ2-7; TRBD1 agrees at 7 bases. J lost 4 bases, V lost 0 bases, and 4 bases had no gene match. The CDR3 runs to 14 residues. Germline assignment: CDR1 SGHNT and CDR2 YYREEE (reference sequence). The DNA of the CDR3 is TGTGCCAGCAGCTTGGGGACAGGTCCTTACGAGCAGTACTTC. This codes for CASSLGTGPYEQYF. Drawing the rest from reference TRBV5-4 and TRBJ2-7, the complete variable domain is ETGVTQSPTHLIKTRGQQVTLRCSSQSGHNTVSWYQQALGQGPQFIFQYYREEENGRGNFPPRFSGLQFPNYSSELNVNALELDDSALYLCASSLGTGPYEQYFGPGTRLTVT.

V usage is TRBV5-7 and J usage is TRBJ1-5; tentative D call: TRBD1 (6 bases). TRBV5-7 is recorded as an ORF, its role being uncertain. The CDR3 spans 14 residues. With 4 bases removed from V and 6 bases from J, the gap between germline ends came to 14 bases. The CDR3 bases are TGTGCCAGCAGCCTGTCAGGGGAGTGTCAGCCCCAGCATTTT. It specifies CASSLSGECQPQHF.

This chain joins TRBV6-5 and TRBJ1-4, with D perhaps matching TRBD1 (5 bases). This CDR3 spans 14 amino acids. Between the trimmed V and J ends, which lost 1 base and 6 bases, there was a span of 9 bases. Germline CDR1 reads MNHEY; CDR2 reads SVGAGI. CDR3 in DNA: TGTGCCAGCAGTTACTTCGGGGGTGATGAAAAACTGTTTTTT. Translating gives CASSYFGGDEKLFF.

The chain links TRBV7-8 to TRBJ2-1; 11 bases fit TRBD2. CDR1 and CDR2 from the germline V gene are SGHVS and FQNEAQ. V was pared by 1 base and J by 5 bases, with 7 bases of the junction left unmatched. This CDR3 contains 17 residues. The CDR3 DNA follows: TGTGCCAGCAGCTTAGGTTTTAGCGGGAGGGCCCACAATGAGCAGTTCTTC. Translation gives CASSLGFSGRAHNEQFF.

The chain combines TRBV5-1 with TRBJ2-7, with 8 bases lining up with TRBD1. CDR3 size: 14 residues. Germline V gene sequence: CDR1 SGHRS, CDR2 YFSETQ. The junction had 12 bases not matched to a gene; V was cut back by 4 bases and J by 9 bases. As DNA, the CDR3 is TGCGCCAGCAGCCCAGGGACAGGTACCTTGGTGCAGTACTTC. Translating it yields CASSPGTGTLVQYF.

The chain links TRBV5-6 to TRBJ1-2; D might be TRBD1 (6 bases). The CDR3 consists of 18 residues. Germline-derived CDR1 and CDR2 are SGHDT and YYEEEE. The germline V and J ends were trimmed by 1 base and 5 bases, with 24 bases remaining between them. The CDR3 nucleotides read TGTGCCAGCAGCTTGATGGGTGGCCGGGACACCCGCCTTTATGGCTACACCTTC. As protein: CASSLMGGRDTRLYGYTF.